This entry features one T cell receptor (beta chain) sequence. The sample comes from a study of shared clonotypes between healthy human individuals. Study-level background: Per donor, three plates held CD4 naive cells, three held CD4 memory, two held CD8 naive and one held CD8 memory.

V dropped 3 bases and J dropped 4 bases, with 17 bases sitting between them. This CDR3 spans 16 amino acids. CDR1 and CDR2 (germline): MDHEN, SYDVKM. Clones were sequenced by immunoSEQ multiplex PCR, and TCRdb holds only the in-frame ones, with some missing. The sample consists of some 600,000 clones, 90% to 97% of them appearing once. Naive CD8 cells lacked CD45RO and underwent positive selection for CCR7, leaving out terminally differentiated effector memory CD45RA+ cells. The V gene is TRBV28, the J gene TRBJ2-3, with D possibly matching TRBD1 (6 bases). The specimen was naive CD8+ T cells sorted from blood. The clonotype was recovered from a woman aged 25 to 45 in good health. The CDR3 DNA sequence: TGTGCCAGCAGTTTCCCCTTTCACAGGGTACCAGATACGCAGTATTTT. Amino acid sequence: CASSFPFHRVPDTQYF. Full variable domain (outside the CDR3, taken from reference TRBV28 and TRBJ2-3): DVKVTQSSRYLVKRTGEKVFLECVQDMDHENMFWYRQDPGLGLRLIYFSYDVKMKEKGDIPEGYSVSREKKERFSLILESASTNQTSMYLCASSFPFHRVPDTQYFGPGTRLTVL.